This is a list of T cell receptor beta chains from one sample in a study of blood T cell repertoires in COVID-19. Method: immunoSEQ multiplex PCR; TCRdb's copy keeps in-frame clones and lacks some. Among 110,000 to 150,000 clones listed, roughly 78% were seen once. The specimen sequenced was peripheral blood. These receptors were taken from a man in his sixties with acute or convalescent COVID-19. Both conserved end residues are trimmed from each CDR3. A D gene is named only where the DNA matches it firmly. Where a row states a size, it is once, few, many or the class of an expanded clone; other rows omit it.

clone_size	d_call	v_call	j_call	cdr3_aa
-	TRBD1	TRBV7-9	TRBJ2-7	ASSLDPGGVGEQY
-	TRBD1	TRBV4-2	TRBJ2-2	ASSLRTGASTGELF
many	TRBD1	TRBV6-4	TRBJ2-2	ASSRAGTGSNTGELF
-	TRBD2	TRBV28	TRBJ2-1	ASFWCGLAGGDQF
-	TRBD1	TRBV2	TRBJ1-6	ASSVDRGGRPDSPLH
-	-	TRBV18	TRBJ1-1	ASSPTGNTEAF
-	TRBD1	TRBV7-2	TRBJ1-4	ASSLEGTGLEKLF
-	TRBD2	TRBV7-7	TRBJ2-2	ASTREAGGRIGELF
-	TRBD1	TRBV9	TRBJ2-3	ASSAFQGDTDTQY
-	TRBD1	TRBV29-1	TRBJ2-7	SVGARTGGEQY
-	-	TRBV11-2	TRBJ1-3	ASSFEGFSGNTIY
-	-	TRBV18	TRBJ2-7	ASSPSAGADEQY
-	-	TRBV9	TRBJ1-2	ASSDYRDGYT
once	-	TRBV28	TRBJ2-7	ASTAPTGGAYEQY
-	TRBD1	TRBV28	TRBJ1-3	ASSLRVGTGGNTIY
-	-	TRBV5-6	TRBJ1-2	ASSRLASGYT
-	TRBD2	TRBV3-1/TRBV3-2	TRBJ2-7	ASRTSGCWYEQY
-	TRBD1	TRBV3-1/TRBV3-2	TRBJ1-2	ASSQGQGLGGYT